This T cell receptor beta chain was found in a study of tumor-infiltrating lymphocytes in primary liver carcinoma. Germline DNA was extracted too, while blood RNA derived from unsorted whole blood. Prior to the surgical procedure, 4 to 4.5 milliliters of peripheral blood were collected. CDR1 LGHNT and CDR2 FRNRAP come from the germline V gene. This CDR3 contains 15 residues. With a constant-region primer, TCR beta cDNA was made from 500 ng of total RNA. Sequencing libraries for TCR beta derived from three nested multiplex PCR rounds that used slightly modified ARM-PCR. The first two PCR rounds used TRBV1-TRBV30 primers with a Cbeta primer, approximately 10 cycles each. TCRdb used MiXCR to reprocess the multiplex PCR reads, holding one entry per CDR3 protein. The sample includes fewer than 350,000 distinct CDR3 sequences, about 65% of them seen just once. Concerning this clonotype: The antigen is undetermined. The germline gene is not matched at one end of the junction; a read error may be the cause.

Findings of the study overall: Samples were bulk unsorted, so CD4+ and CD8+ repertoires were not compared.

The sequencing input was peripheral blood. V is TRBV12-5 and J is TRBJ2-2; 9 bases line up with TRBD2. This sequence originates from a man between 40 and 49 years old with primary liver carcinoma and hepatitis B virus infection. This CDR3 reads CASDPSGTNTGELFF. The CDR3 nucleotides are TGTGCTAGTGATCCTAGCGGGACGAACACCGGGGAGTTGTTTTTT.